These 21 T cell receptor beta chains came from one sample sequenced in a study of T cells in Graves' hyperthyroidism and ophthalmopathy. RNA transcripts yielded amplified TCR beta CDR3 regions. During a first-round RT-PCR of the TCR CDR3, the HTBI primer set was used. MiXCR, run by TCRdb on the multiplex PCR reads, gives a single entry per CDR3 protein. The sample lists 700,000 or so distinct CDR3 sequences, roughly 14% occurring once. The sample taken for sequencing was blood. These receptors all stem from a woman between 45 and 65 years old with Graves' ophthalmopathy.

The table lists this clonotype with many counts. The gene calls are TRBV5-4 and TRBJ2-1; 7 bases line up with TRBD2. The CDR3 has 15 residues. CDR1 and CDR2 (germline): SGHNT, YYREEE (reference sequence). J lost 0 bases, V lost 2 bases, and 2 bases had no gene match. In nucleotides, the CDR3 is TGTGCCAGCAGCTTAAAGCGGGACTCCTACAATGAGCAGTTCTTC. Encoded protein: CASSLKRDSYNEQFF.

The chain recombines TRBV4-3 with TRBJ2-6; 8 bases line up with TRBD1. The junction had 16 bases not matched to a gene; V was cut back by 0 bases and J by 0 bases. CDR3 size: 22 residues. Looked up from germline, CDR1 is LGHNA and CDR2 is YSLEER. CDR3 residues: CASSQEIRGRGPESSGANVLTF. CDR3 bases: TGCGCCAGCAGCCAAGAAATTCGAGGCAGGGGGCCCGAGAGCTCTGGGGCCAACGTCCTGACTTTC.

As regards this clonotype: This may be a read error: a much more frequent sequence differs by one nucleotide. The gene calls are TRBV28 and TRBJ1-1; 7 bases map to TRBD1. CDR1 and CDR2 (germline): MDHEN, SYDVKM. CDR3 length equals 12 residues. V lost 5 bases to trimming and J lost 7 bases; unmatched junction nucleotides: 4. The CDR3 region has the DNA TGTGCCAGCAGTCCCGGGACAGATGAAGCTTTCTTT. It codes for CASSPGTDEAFF.

This clonotype was observed many times. The chain employs TRBV28 and TRBJ2-3; D not certain. V was clipped by 8 bases and J by 5 bases, with 14 bases between them. From germline, CDR1 is MDHEN and CDR2 SYDVKM. CDR3 size: 13 residues. The CDR3 region has the DNA TGTGCCAGCCGTCAGCCCCCTGGAGATACGCAGTATTTT. The encoded protein is CASRQPPGDTQYF.

This clonotype was recorded at least ten times. The chain couples TRBV28 to TRBJ1-6; TRBD1 is a possible D gene (6 bases). Trimming removed 3 bases at V and 2 bases at J, with 14 bases between. Germline V gives CDR1 MDHEN, CDR2 SYDVKM. CDR3 length equals 17 residues. Here the CDR3 DNA reads TGTGCCAGCAGTTTCCAGGACAGTCTCACCTATAATTCACCCCTCCACTTT. Protein sequence: CASSFQDSLTYNSPLHF.

The V and J genes are TRBV6-2 or TRBV6-3 and TRBJ1-3; unclear D gene. The CDR3 contains 14 residues. V lost 5 bases to trimming and J lost 0 bases, with 8 bases between them. CDR1 and CDR2 from the germline V gene are MNHEY and SVGEGT. The CDR3 DNA reads as TGTGCCAGCAGTGCAAAATCCTCTGGAAACACCATATATTTT. This translates into CASSAKSSGNTIYF.

This clonotype was counted ten times or more. V and J are TRBV12-3 or TRBV12-4 and TRBJ1-2; 9 bases align to TRBD1. V lost 4 bases to trimming and J lost 3 bases; unmatched junction nucleotides: 6. The CDR3 sequence is 15 residues long. In nucleotides, the CDR3 is TGTGCCAGCAGTTCACTTGGACAGGGGCACTATGGCTACACCTTC. Residues: CASSSLGQGHYGYTF.

As to this clonotype: Just one base apart from a much larger clone, this may be a read error. CDR3 loop: CASSFGVAWGAPLTEAFF. The CDR3 bases are TGTGCCAGCAGTTTTGGAGTTGCTTGGGGGGCGCCCCTTACTGAAGCTTTCTTT. V gene TRBV27 combines with J gene TRBJ1-1, with a weak D call TRBD1 (6 bases). The CDR3 sequence is 18 residues long. The ends were cut back, 3 bases at V and 5 bases at J, with 25 bases in the middle. Germline-derived CDR1 and CDR2 are MNHEY and SMNVEV (reference sequence).

This clonotype occurred many times. In nucleotides, the CDR3 is TGCAGTGCTAAGTGGGCCGCCTACAATGAGCAGTTCTTC. Translated, it gives CSAKWAAYNEQFF. The gene calls are TRBV20-1 and TRBJ2-1, with D unclear. The CDR3 has 13 amino acids. Trimming stripped 4 bases from V and 2 bases from J, with 9 bases between. Germline V lookup: CDR1 DFQATT, CDR2 SNEGSKA (reference sequence).

The sample holds many counts of this clonotype. V usage is TRBV28 and J usage is TRBJ2-7; a possible D gene is TRBD1 (5 bases). Deletions cut 7 bases from V and 5 bases from J, with 15 bases between. Germline loops: CDR1 MDHEN, CDR2 SYDVKM. The CDR3 sequence is 13 residues long. CDR3 region: CASIPGMTNEQYF. The CDR3 nucleotides are TGTGCCAGCATCCCAGGGATGACAAACGAGCAGTACTTC.

The table lists this clonotype with a count of one. The chain has TRBV2 and TRBJ1-5, with TRBD1 matching over 7 bases. Per germline, CDR1 SNHLY and CDR2 FYNNEI. The CDR3 spans 15 residues. The ends lost 5 bases at V and 2 bases at J; junction bases unmatched: 6. The CDR3 loop reads CASSSWDSRNQPQHF. The CDR3 DNA reads TGTGCCAGCAGTAGTTGGGACAGTCGCAATCAGCCCCAGCATTTT.

The rearrangement uses TRBV28 and TRBJ2-7; 8 nucleotides line up with TRBD2. This CDR3 has 14 amino acids. Germline V gene lookup returns CDR1 MDHEN and CDR2 SYDVKM. With 5 bases clipped from V and 3 bases from J, the junction kept 6 bases outside the gene matches. For the CDR3, the DNA is TGTGCCAGCAGTGATAGCGGGACGGACTACGAGCAGTACTTC. Translation gives CASSDSGTDYEQYF.

The chain uses TRBV11-2 and TRBJ2-3, with a tentative D call TRBD2 (6 bases). There are 16 residues in the CDR3. V dropped 5 bases and J dropped 2 bases, with 17 bases sitting between them. Germline V gene lookup returns CDR1 SGHAT and CDR2 FQNNGV. The CDR3 protein is CASSEGLLLNTDTQYF. DNA for the CDR3: TGTGCCAGCAGCGAGGGACTCTTACTGAACACAGATACGCAGTATTTT.

This chain joins TRBV6-2 or TRBV6-3 and TRBJ2-1; TRBD2 aligns across 7 bases. Germline loops: CDR1 MNHEY, CDR2 SVGEGT. The ends lost 0 bases at V and 1 base at J; junction bases unmatched: 6. CDR3 length equals 17 residues. The CDR3 reads CASSYSLAYSSYNEQFF. CDR3 DNA: TGTGCCAGCAGTTACTCACTAGCGTACTCATCCTACAATGAGCAGTTCTTC.

This clonotype was detected ten times or more. This chain connects TRBV12-3 or TRBV12-4 to TRBJ1-1, with unresolved D. Trimming left V 3 bases short and J 9 bases short, with 14 bases between. The CDR3 consists of 13 residues. The chain's CDR3 is CASSFRTRGQAFF. The DNA of the CDR3 is TGTGCCAGCAGTTTCCGGACGCGGGGTCAAGCTTTCTTT.

This clonotype came up many times. The V and J genes are TRBV6-1 and TRBJ2-7, with 11 bases identical to TRBD1. CDR1 and CDR2 from the germline V gene are MNHNS and SASEGT. This CDR3 has 15 residues. The trim removed 5 bases at V and 1 base at J, leaving 4 bases unmatched. This chain's CDR3 is CASSLDRGLSYEQYF. DNA for the CDR3: TGTGCCAGCAGTCTGGACAGGGGGCTTTCCTACGAGCAGTACTTC.

The rearrangement uses TRBV20-1 and TRBJ2-1; 7 nucleotides line up with TRBD2. CDR3 length equals 15 residues. V lost 6 bases to trimming and J lost 2 bases; unmatched junction nucleotides: 10. CDR1 is DFQATT and CDR2 is SNEGSKA in the germline V gene (reference sequence). DNA for the CDR3: TGCAGTGCACCCAAACTAGCGAGGGCCTACAATGAGCAGTTCTTC. Its translation: CSAPKLARAYNEQFF.

This clonotype has only a few counts. The rearrangement joins TRBV6-4 to TRBJ1-2, with a tentative D call TRBD1 (5 bases). CDR1 and CDR2 (germline): MRHNA, SNTAGT. Trimming cost V 2 bases and J 4 bases, with 20 bases left between them. CDR3 length: 17 amino acids. CDR3 region: CASSDDPSGQRSYGYTF. CDR3 sequence (DNA): TGTGCCAGCAGTGACGACCCCTCAGGACAACGATCCTATGGCTACACCTTC.

This clonotype was seen many times. The gene calls are TRBV6-1 and TRBJ2-7; 7 bases align to TRBD1. The CDR3 spans 15 residues. Germline CDR1 MNHNS, CDR2 SASEGT. V lost 1 base and J lost 4; bases outside the gene matches: 7. The CDR3 DNA follows: TGTGCCAGCAGTGAAGATGGGACAGCGACATACGAGCAGTACTTC. It codes for CASSEDGTATYEQYF.

Notes on this clonotype: A much more abundant neighbour one base away suggests this may be a read error. CDR3 nucleotide sequence: TGTGCCAGCAGTTTGGGGAAGCGGTTTCCCGAGACCCAGTTCTTC. Protein product: CASSLGKRFPETQFF. This rearrangement joins TRBV27 to TRBJ2-5; D possibly corresponds to TRBD2 (5 bases). TRBJ2-1 matches the DNA end more closely, so the J call is doubtful. The germline gives CDR1 MNHEY, CDR2 SMNVEV (reference sequence). The CDR3 runs to 15 residues.

This clonotype was recorded at least ten times. The chain links TRBV20-1 to TRBJ2-5, with TRBD2 identical over 9 bases. Germline V lookup: CDR1 DFQATT, CDR2 SNEGSKA (reference sequence). The CDR3 has 14 residues. V was pared by 3 bases and J by 6 bases, with 8 bases of the junction left unmatched. The CDR3 spells CSASQAGGLKTQYF. CDR3 DNA: TGCAGTGCTAGTCAAGCGGGAGGCCTGAAGACCCAGTACTTC.